The 4 T cell receptor beta chains below were found in one sample sequenced in a study of T cells in localized non-small cell lung cancer. Sequencing used immunoSEQ multiplex PCR; TCRdb keeps in-frame clones, though not all of them. Among roughly 21,000 clones listed, nearly 90% were seen once. This specimen was peripheral blood mononuclear cells, taken before any cancer treatment. All receptors come from a male donor aged 60 or over with stage II lung adenocarcinoma.

The chain is built from TRBV14 and TRBJ2-1; D not certain. Looked up from germline, CDR1 is SGHDN and CDR2 is FVKESK. The CDR3 length is 13 residues. Trimming left V 0 bases short and J 9 bases short, with 9 bases between. In DNA, the CDR3 is TGTGCCAGCAGCCAAGAAGCTCGCGGTGAGCAGTTCTTC. Translating it yields CASSQEARGEQFF.

The chain employs TRBV19 and TRBJ1-5; D is unresolved. This CDR3 contains 15 residues. CDR1 is LNHDA, CDR2 SQIVND, per germline (reference sequence). V was trimmed by 3 bases and J by 1 base, leaving 10 bases between them. CDR3 region: CASSIPGLSNQPQHF. In DNA form, the CDR3 reads TGTGCCAGTAGTATCCCGGGTCTGAGCAATCAGCCCCAGCATTTT.

This chain joins TRBV28 and TRBJ2-7, with 10 nucleotides matching TRBD2. Per the germline V gene, CDR1 is MDHEN and CDR2 is SYDVKM. The CDR3 is made up of 16 amino acids. J gave up 3 bases and V 1 base, and 6 bases lay outside the gene matches. The CDR3: CASSLSVAGGFYEQYF. CDR3 DNA: TGTGCCAGCAGTTTATCGGTAGCGGGAGGATTCTACGAGCAGTACTTC.

This clone has only a few counts. Other nucleotide sequences from this sample produce the same CDR3. This chain links TRBV6-1 with TRBJ1-2, with unresolved D. V was cut by 0 bases and J by 5 bases, with 13 bases left in between. This CDR3 is built from 15 residues. Germline CDR1 reads MNHNS; CDR2 reads SASEGT. This CDR3 is CASSEALRGVYGYTF. The CDR3 region has the DNA TGTGCCAGCAGTGAAGCGCTTCGGGGAGTATATGGCTACACCTTC.